This T cell receptor (beta chain) was captured in a study of human T cells and chemical hapten exposure. In the study overall: Largely, small differences in pooled library volume made per-sample TCR yields vary.

One entry per CDR3 protein results from TCRdb running MiXCR on the 5' RACE reads. The repertoire holds more than 75,000 distinct CDR3 sequences, with 15% as singletons. This clonotype was found a few times. It was unfractionated whole blood from which total RNA was extracted. This CDR3 is built from 16 residues. The ends lost 5 bases at V and 8 bases at J; junction bases unmatched: 11. Per the germline V gene, CDR1 is LGHNA and CDR2 is YNFKEQ. The clonotype originates from a female donor in good health. The gene calls are TRBV4-2 and TRBJ2-1; 11 bases agree with TRBD2. CDR3 nucleotides: TGTGCCAGCAGCGCCCATCAGACTAGCGGGATGGATGAGCAGTTCTTC. It specifies CASSAHQTSGMDEQFF.